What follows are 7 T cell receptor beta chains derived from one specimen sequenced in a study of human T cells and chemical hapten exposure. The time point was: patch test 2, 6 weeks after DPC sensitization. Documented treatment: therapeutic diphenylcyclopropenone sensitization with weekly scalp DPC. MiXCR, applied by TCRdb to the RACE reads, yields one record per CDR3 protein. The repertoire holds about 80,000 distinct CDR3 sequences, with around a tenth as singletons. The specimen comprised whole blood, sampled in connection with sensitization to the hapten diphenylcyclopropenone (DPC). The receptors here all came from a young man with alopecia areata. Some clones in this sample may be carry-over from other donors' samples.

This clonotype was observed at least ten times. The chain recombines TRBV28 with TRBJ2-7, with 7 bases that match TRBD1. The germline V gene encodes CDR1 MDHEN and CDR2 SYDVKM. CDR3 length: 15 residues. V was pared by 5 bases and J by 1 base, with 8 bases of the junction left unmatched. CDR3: CASSPGDRQSYEQYF. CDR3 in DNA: TGTGCCAGCAGTCCAGGGGACAGACAGTCCTACGAGCAGTACTTC.

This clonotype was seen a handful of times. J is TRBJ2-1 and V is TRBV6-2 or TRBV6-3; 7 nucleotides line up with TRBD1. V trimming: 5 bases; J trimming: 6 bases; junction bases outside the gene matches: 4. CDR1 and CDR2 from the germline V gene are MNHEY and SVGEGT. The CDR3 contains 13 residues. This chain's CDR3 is CASSKTGPNEQFF. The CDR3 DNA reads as TGTGCCAGCAGTAAGACAGGGCCCAATGAGCAGTTCTTC.

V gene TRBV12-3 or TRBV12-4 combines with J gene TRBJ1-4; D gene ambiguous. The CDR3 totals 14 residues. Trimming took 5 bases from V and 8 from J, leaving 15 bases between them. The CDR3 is CASSPTGLWEKLFF. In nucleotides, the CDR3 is TGTGCCAGCAGTCCGACTGGCTTGTGGGAAAAACTGTTTTTT.

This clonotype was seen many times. The CDR3 is CASSPKTDHTDTQYF. In DNA form, the CDR3 reads TGCGCCAGCAGCCCGAAGACTGATCACACAGATACGCAGTATTTT. The rearrangement links TRBV4-3 to TRBJ2-3, with D hard to call. This CDR3 has 15 residues. Germline CDR1 reads LGHNA; CDR2 reads YSLEER. V lost 4 bases to trimming and J lost 2 bases, with 13 bases between them.

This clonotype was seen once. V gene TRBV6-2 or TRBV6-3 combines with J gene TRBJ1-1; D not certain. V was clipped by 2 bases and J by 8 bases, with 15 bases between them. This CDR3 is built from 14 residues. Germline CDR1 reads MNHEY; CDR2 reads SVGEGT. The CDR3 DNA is TGTGCCAGCAGTTACCATCCCTCTGGGTCGGAAGCTTTCTTT. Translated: CASSYHPSGSEAFF.

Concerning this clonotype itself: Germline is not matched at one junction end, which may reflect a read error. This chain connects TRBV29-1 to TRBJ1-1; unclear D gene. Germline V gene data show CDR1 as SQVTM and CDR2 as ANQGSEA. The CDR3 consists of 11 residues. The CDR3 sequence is CSVQEYSEVFF. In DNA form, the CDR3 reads TGCAGCGTTCAAGAATACAGTGAAGTTTTCTTT.

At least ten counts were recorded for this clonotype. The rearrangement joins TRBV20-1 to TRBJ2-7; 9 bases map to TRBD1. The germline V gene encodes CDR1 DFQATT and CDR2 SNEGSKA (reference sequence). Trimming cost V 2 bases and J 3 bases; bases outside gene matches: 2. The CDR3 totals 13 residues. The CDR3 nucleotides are TGCAGTGCTAGACGGGACAGGGACTACGAGCAGTACTTC. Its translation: CSARRDRDYEQYF.